Included here is one T cell receptor (beta chain) sequence, with context. This clonotype occurred many times. Its antigen target is currently unknown. No per-base quality is available; no much larger clone lies one base away. V is cut by 0 bases and J by 2 bases, and the space between the germline ends is 8 bases. The CDR1 and CDR2 encoded by the germline V gene are SGHRS and YFSETQ. The CDR3 spans 15 residues, from the cysteine through the phenylalanine. Kept here is only the CDR3 DNA, which spans 45 bases and is read in frame from base 1. Set within a cohort of healthcare workers in London, UK, this nested case-control study involved weekly PCR testing of nasopharyngeal swabs along with blood sampling. Healthcare workers were recruited during the week of the UK lockdown, between 23 and 31 March 2020, and followed weekly for up to roughly 15 weeks. The source of the sample is a study of early T cells in non-severe SARS-CoV-2 infection (dated by TCRdb to 2020 to 2022). Turning to the overall study: TCR sequencing used bulk RNA from unsorted whole blood, so alpha and beta chains could not be paired.

What the work shows at the level of the full study, not this receptor alone: VDJdb matching was skewed toward anti-spike CD8 responses and likely underestimated virus-specific expansions by missing private and CD4 specificities.

The library was generated by 5' RACE. Sequencing was performed on a NextSeq 500. The TCR library protocol attached unique molecular identifiers to individual cDNA molecules to correct for sequencing error and PCR bias. TCR alpha and beta chains were both sequenced, and the abundances of alpha and beta sequences in each sample were closely correlated with each other. In the source study's methods: Decombinator V4 was used to annotate TCR sequences for V gene, J gene and CDR3. TCRs were defined as expanded if a significant change between any two time points was detected under a Poisson model with p below 0.0001. TCR abundances were normalised to the total number of TCRs sequenced in each sample and reported as counts per million. TRAV1-2 paired with TRAJ12, TRAJ20 or TRAJ33 defined MAIT TCRs, while TRAV10 paired with TRAJ18 defined iNKT TCRs. VDJdb, accessed 1 November 2021, was searched for CMV, EBV and SARS-CoV-2 annotated TCRs, with TCRs annotated for multiple antigens excluded. The public reads were reanalyzed by TCRdb: fastp trimming at Q25, MiXCR alignment, in-frame beta chains only. Under each unique CDR3 protein, matching rows form one entry showing the most common genes and DNA. The authors' filters were not applied to this entry. This sample is represented by tens of thousands of distinct CDR3 sequences; about 9% of them were singletons. The ten largest clones represent about 6.1% of the sample.

Material: whole blood. The clonotype was recovered from an adult who was a healthcare worker with PCR-confirmed SARS-CoV-2 infection or an uninfected control (not recorded which). Recombination joined TRBV5-1 with TRBJ1-4; confidence is insufficient to name the D gene. The CDR3 protein is CASSLAGSTNEKLFF. The sequenced DNA: TGCGCCAGCAGCTTGGCCGGGTCGACTAATGAAAAACTGTTTTTT. Reference TRBV5-1 and TRBJ1-4 genes cover what lies past the CDR3, so the full variable domain is KAGVTQTPRYLIKTRGQQVTLSCSPISGHRSVSWYQQTPGQGLQFLFEYFSETQRNKGNFPGRFSGRQFSNSRSEMNVSTLELGDSALYLCASSLAGSTNEKLFFGSGTQLSVL.